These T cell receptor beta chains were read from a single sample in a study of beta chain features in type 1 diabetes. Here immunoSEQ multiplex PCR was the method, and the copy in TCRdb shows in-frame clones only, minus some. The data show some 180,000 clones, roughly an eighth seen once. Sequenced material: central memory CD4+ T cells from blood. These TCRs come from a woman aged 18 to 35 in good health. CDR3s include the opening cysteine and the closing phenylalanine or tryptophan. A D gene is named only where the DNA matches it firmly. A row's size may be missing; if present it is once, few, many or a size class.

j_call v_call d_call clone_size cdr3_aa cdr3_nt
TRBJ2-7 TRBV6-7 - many CASSYPEPSDSSYEQYF TGTGCCAGCAGTTACCCTGAGCCGAGCGACAGCTCCTACGAGCAGTACTTC
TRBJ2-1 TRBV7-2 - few CASSSSYGLSTYNEQFF TGTGCCAGCAGCTCCTCATACGGACTGAGTACCTACAATGAGCAGTTCTTC
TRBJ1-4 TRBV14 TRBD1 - CASSRQGRVPTNEKLFF TGTGCCAGCAGCCGACAGGGTCGGGTACCGACTAATGAAAAACTGTTTTTT
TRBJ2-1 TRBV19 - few CASRRTDFSYNEQFF TGTGCCAGTCGTCGGACAGATTTCTCCTACAATGAGCAGTTCTTC
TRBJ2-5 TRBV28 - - CASSLVSGETQYF TGTGCCAGCAGTTTAGTATCGGGAGAGACCCAGTACTTC
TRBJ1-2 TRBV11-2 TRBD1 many CASSAIRRTGGNYGYTF TGTGCCAGCAGCGCCATCAGAAGGACAGGGGGAAACTATGGCTACACCTTC
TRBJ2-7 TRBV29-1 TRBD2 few CSVETGRVTYEQYF TGCAGCGTTGAAACGGGGAGGGTCACCTACGAGCAGTACTTC
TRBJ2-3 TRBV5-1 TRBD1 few CASSSTGGTDTQYF TGCGCCAGCAGCTCGACAGGGGGAACAGATACGCAGTATTTT
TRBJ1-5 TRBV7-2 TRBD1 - CASSFTGGNQPQHF TGTGCCAGCAGTTTCACAGGGGGCAATCAGCCCCAGCATTTT
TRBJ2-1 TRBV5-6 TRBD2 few CASSLGLAGVDNEQFF TGTGCCAGCAGCTTGGGGTTAGCGGGAGTAGACAATGAGCAGTTCTTC
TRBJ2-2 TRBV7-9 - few CASSLELAGTGELFF TGTGCCAGCAGCTTAGAACTAGCAGGCACCGGGGAGCTGTTTTTT
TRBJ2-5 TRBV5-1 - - CASSFSTEIETQYF TGCGCCAGCAGCTTTTCGACAGAAATTGAGACCCAGTACTTC
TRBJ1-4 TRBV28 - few CASSGEKLFF TGTGCCAGCAGCGGTGAAAAACTGTTTTTT
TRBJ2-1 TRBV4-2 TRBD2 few CASSQDSVSGRLGEQFF TGTGCCAGCAGCCAAGATTCGGTTAGCGGGAGATTAGGTGAGCAGTTCTTC
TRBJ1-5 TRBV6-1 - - CASSEAGTPSELFQPQHF TGTGCCAGCAGTGAAGCCGGGACACCCAGCGAGTTATTCCAGCCCCAGCATTTT
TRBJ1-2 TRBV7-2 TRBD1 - CASNTGQGAYGYTF TGTGCCAGCAACACGGGACAGGGGGCCTATGGCTACACCTTC
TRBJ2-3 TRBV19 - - CASSITAASRRDTQYF TGTGCCAGTAGTATTACCGCGGCCTCACGTAGGGATACGCAGTATTTT
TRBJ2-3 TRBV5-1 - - CASSFRPFGGTTDTQYF TGCGCCAGCAGCTTCCGCCCCTTTGGGGGGACCACAGATACGCAGTATTTT
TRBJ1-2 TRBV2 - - CASSEAQYYGYTF TGTGCCAGCAGTGAAGCACAATACTATGGCTACACCTTC
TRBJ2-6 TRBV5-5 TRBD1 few CASSLVGGSGANVLTF TGTGCCAGCAGCTTGGTAGGGGGCTCCGGGGCCAACGTCCTGACTTTC
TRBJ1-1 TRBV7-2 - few CASSLSQANTEAFF TGTGCCAGCAGCTTATCACAGGCGAACACTGAAGCTTTCTTT
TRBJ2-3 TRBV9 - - CASSPGADTQYF TGTGCCAGCAGTCCGGGGGCAGATACGCAGTATTTT
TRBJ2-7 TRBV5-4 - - CASSSQGRQYF TGCGCCAGCAGCAGCCAGGGTAGGCAGTACTTC
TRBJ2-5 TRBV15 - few CATSREVARQETQYF TGTGCCACCAGCAGGGAGGTAGCTCGTCAAGAGACCCAGTACTTC
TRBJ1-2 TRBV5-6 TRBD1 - CASSLNRGYGGYTF TGTGCCAGCAGCTTGAACAGGGGATACGGTGGCTACACCTTC
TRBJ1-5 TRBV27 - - CASSSGWGHSNQPQHF TGTGCCAGCAGTTCGGGCTGGGGGCATAGCAATCAGCCCCAGCATTTT
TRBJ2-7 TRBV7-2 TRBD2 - CASSLAGTSGRMGYEQYF TGTGCCAGCAGCTTAGCGGGGACTAGCGGGCGAATGGGCTACGAGCAGTACTTC
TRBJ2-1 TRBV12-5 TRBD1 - CASGLARQGADEQFF TGTGCTAGTGGTTTGGCACGACAGGGGGCTGATGAGCAGTTCTTC
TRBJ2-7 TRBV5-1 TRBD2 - CASSLRTSGYSYEQYF TGCGCCAGCAGCTTGCGGACTAGCGGGTATTCCTACGAGCAGTACTTC
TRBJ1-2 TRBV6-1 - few CASSEAARHHYGYTF TGTGCCAGCAGTGAAGCAGCCAGACACCACTATGGCTACACCTTC
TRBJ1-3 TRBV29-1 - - CSVGEQSNTIYF TGCAGCGTTGGAGAACAGTCGAACACCATATATTTT